Listed here are 23 T cell receptor beta chains from one sample, sequenced in a study of T cells in localized non-small cell lung cancer. Method: immunoSEQ multiplex PCR; TCRdb's copy keeps in-frame clones and lacks some. The sample holds approximately 89,000 clones; roughly 80% are singletons and the top ten take about 19%. The sequenced sample was PBMCs, obtained before any cancer treatment. The receptors were gathered from a man aged 35-69 years with stage II squamous cell lung carcinoma.

DNA of the CDR3: TGTGCCGGGGAGAGGAGCACAGATACGCAGTATTTT. This gives the protein CAGERSTDTQYF. V and J are TRBV28 and TRBJ2-3; maybe TRBD2 (5 bases). The CDR3 has 12 amino acids. The germline V gene encodes CDR1 MDHEN and CDR2 SYDVKM. Trimming pared 11 bases from V and 0 bases from J, leaving 9 bases between.

The V call is TRBV5-1, the J call TRBJ1-4; possible D gene TRBD1, 5 bases. The CDR3 spans 14 residues. CDR1 is SGHRS and CDR2 is YFSETQ in the germline V gene. Trimming shortened V by 3 bases and J by 8 bases, and 14 bases separated the two germline ends. The CDR3: CASSSRDPKEKLFF. The CDR3 coding sequence is TGCGCCAGCAGCTCGAGGGACCCAAAGGAAAAACTGTTTTTT.

The rearrangement joins TRBV28 to TRBJ2-1; D may be TRBD2 (5 bases). CDR3 size: 14 residues. The V and J ends lost 3 bases and 7 bases respectively, with 13 bases between them. Germline V gene data show CDR1 as MDHEN and CDR2 as SYDVKM. This chain's CDR3 is CASSFTDPGNEQFF. The CDR3 DNA sequence: TGTGCCAGCAGTTTCACTGACCCGGGGAATGAGCAGTTCTTC.

This clone occurred once. The chain combines TRBV29-1 with TRBJ2-3, with 8 bases matching TRBD1. The V and J ends lost 4 bases and 2 bases, in that order; junction bases with no gene match: 2. CDR1 SQVTM and CDR2 ANQGSEA come from the germline V gene. The CDR3 spans 13 residues. The CDR3 here is CSVGQGATDTQYF. The DNA for the CDR3 is TGCAGCGTTGGTCAGGGGGCCACAGATACGCAGTATTTT.

This sequence joins TRBV5-1 and TRBJ2-7, with D perhaps assigned TRBD1 or TRBD2 (5 bases each). V was cut by 5 bases and J by 0 bases, with 18 bases left in between. The CDR3 totals 16 residues. In germline, CDR1 is SGHRS, CDR2 YFSETQ. The CDR3 reads CASSGARGSSSYEQYF. The DNA of the CDR3 is TGCGCCAGCAGTGGGGCCCGGGGCAGTAGCTCCTACGAGCAGTACTTC. The variable domain in full, completed from reference TRBV5-1 and TRBJ2-7, reads KAGVTQTPRYLIKTRGQQVTLSCSPISGHRSVSWYQQTPGQGLQFLFEYFSETQRNKGNFPGRFSGRQFSNSRSEMNVSTLELGDSALYLCASSGARGSSSYEQYFGPGTRLTVT.

The chain is built from TRBV9 and TRBJ2-3, with D possibly being TRBD2 (7 bases). Deletions cut 4 bases from V and 0 bases from J, with 18 bases between. There are 17 residues in the CDR3. Germline CDR1 SGDLS, CDR2 YYNGEE. The CDR3 spells CASSSRVRGASTDTQYF. Here the CDR3 DNA reads TGTGCCAGCAGCTCCCGAGTCCGGGGGGCGAGCACAGATACGCAGTATTTT.

The chain recombines TRBV5-1 with TRBJ1-5; the D is unclear. Germline CDR1 is SGHRS and CDR2 is YFSETQ. The CDR3 covers 13 residues. V lost 0 bases, J lost 6 bases, and 7 bases lay in between. This CDR3 is CASSLEGGQPQHF. DNA of the CDR3: TGCGCCAGCAGCTTGGAAGGCGGTCAGCCCCAGCATTTT. The full variable domain, in which reference TRBV5-1 and TRBJ1-5 provide the parts outside the CDR3, is KAGVTQTPRYLIKTRGQQVTLSCSPISGHRSVSWYQQTPGQGLQFLFEYFSETQRNKGNFPGRFSGRQFSNSRSEMNVSTLELGDSALYLCASSLEGGQPQHFGDGTRLSIL.

V is TRBV18 and J is TRBJ1-1; D unclear. V shed 1 base and J shed 1 base, with 4 bases lying between them. The germline CDR1 and CDR2 sequences are KGHSH and LQKENI. This CDR3 has 13 amino acids. The CDR3 DNA follows: TGTGCCAGCTCACCACAGGGGAACACTGAAGCTTTCTTT. Amino acids: CASSPQGNTEAFF. The full variable domain, with the rest looked up from reference TRBV18 and TRBJ1-1, is NAGVMQNPRHLVRRRGQEARLRCSPMKGHSHVYWYRQLPEEGLKFMVYLQKENIIDESGMPKERFSAEFPKEGPSILRIQQVVRGDSAAYFCASSPQGNTEAFFGQGTRLTVV.

The chain recombines TRBV6-1 with TRBJ1-6, with D unclear. This CDR3 has 15 amino acids. Germline V gene data show CDR1 as MNHNS and CDR2 as SASEGT. The ends were cut back, 7 bases at V and 9 bases at J, with 19 bases in the middle. The DNA of the CDR3 is TGTGCCAGCACGTGGGGAGGGCCCCGATTTTCACCCCTCCACTTT. This codes for CASTWGGPRFSPLHF.

This clone was seen just once. This chain links TRBV7-2 with TRBJ2-3, with TRBD2 matching over 9 bases. The germline CDR1 and CDR2 sequences are SGHTA and FQGNSA. J was trimmed by 2 bases and V by 1 base; bases with no gene match: 4. This CDR3 spans 16 amino acids. The CDR3 protein is CASSLGAGGVTDTQYF. DNA for the CDR3: TGTGCCAGCAGCTTAGGGGCGGGAGGGGTCACAGATACGCAGTATTTT.

The chain is built from TRBV4-1 and TRBJ2-1, with D tentatively TRBD1 (5 bases). CDR3 size: 15 residues. CDR1 MGHRA and CDR2 YSYEKL come from the germline V gene. V shed 0 bases and J shed 7 bases, with 13 bases lying between them. As DNA, the CDR3 is TGCGCCAGCAGCCAAGAACAGGCGACTTGGAATGAGCAGTTCTTC. This codes for CASSQEQATWNEQFF.

The CDR3 protein is CASSFGGLGGTEAFF. DNA for the CDR3: TGTGCCAGCAGTTTCGGCGGTTTGGGGGGCACTGAAGCTTTCTTT. The chain joins TRBV6-5 to TRBJ1-1; a possible D gene is TRBD1 (5 bases). Germline V gene data show CDR1 as MNHEY and CDR2 as SVGAGI. There are 15 residues in the CDR3. V was shortened by 4 bases and J by 4 bases, with 16 bases between the two germline ends.

V is TRBV9 and J is TRBJ1-4; 7 bases are shared with TRBD1. Looked up from germline, CDR1 is SGDLS and CDR2 is YYNGEE. V was pared by 4 bases and J by 0 bases, with 3 bases of the junction left unmatched. The CDR3 consists of 15 residues. The CDR3 DNA reads as TGTGCCAGCAGCCCAGGGACAGCAACTAATGAAAAACTGTTTTTT. The encoded protein is CASSPGTATNEKLFF.

This rearrangement joins TRBV19 to TRBJ1-5; a possible D gene is TRBD1 (5 bases). Germline V gene sequence: CDR1 LNHDA, CDR2 SQIVND (reference sequence). CDR3 length: 15 residues. V was pared by 2 bases and J by 0 bases, with 8 bases between. The CDR3 DNA reads as TGTGCCAGTAGTATAACAGGACTTAGCAATCAGCCCCAGCATTTT. Protein: CASSITGLSNQPQHF.

V and J are TRBV14 and TRBJ2-1; D is uncertain. Germline-derived CDR1 and CDR2 are SGHDN and FVKESK. V lost 3 bases and J lost 5, with 2 bases in between. The length of the CDR3 is 11 residues. CDR3 region: CASSQDNEQFF. The CDR3 nucleotides read TGTGCCAGCAGCCAGGACAATGAGCAGTTCTTC.

The chain uses TRBV2 and TRBJ1-4; D is ambiguous. Trimming pared 7 bases from V and 0 bases from J, leaving 21 bases between. Germline CDR1 reads SNHLY; CDR2 reads FYNNEI. The length of the CDR3 is 18 residues. The CDR3 loop is CASTSSPPLRSTNEKLFF. CDR3 coding DNA: TGTGCCAGCACTTCCTCCCCCCCTTTAAGATCAACTAATGAAAAACTGTTTTTT.

The rearrangement uses TRBV30 and TRBJ2-2; D might be TRBD1 (6 bases). V shed 3 bases and J shed 2 bases, with 16 bases lying between them. This CDR3 is 16 amino acids long. CDR1 and CDR2 from the germline V gene are GTSNPN and SVGIG (reference sequence). The CDR3 reads CAWRPQGTLNTGELFF. The CDR3 DNA follows: TGTGCCTGGAGGCCTCAGGGGACCTTAAACACCGGGGAGCTGTTTTTT.

In this sample, this clone turned up a few times. The rearrangement joins TRBV30 to TRBJ1-2; D remains unclear. Trimming left V 0 bases short and J 13 bases short, with 12 bases between. Germline values: CDR1 GTSNPN, CDR2 SVGIG (reference sequence). The CDR3 contains 11 residues. Written as DNA, the CDR3 is TGTGCCTGGAGTGTACGCTCTATCGGCACCTTC. Residues: CAWSVRSIGTF.

This clone was seen once. The J gene is TRBJ2-5, the V gene TRBV7-6; D gene uncertain. The CDR3 consists of 13 residues. Trimming took off 3 bases at V and 5 bases at J, with 10 bases between the two ends. CDR1 and CDR2 (germline): SGHVS, FNYEAQ. The CDR3 loop reads CASSFLGVETQYF. The CDR3 nucleotides are TGTGCCAGCAGCTTCCTAGGCGTGGAGACCCAGTACTTC. Based on the CDR3 plus reference TRBV7-6 and TRBJ2-5, the full variable domain is GAGVSQSPRYKVTKRGQDVALRCDPISGHVSLYWYRQALGQGPEFLTYFNYEAQQDKSGLPNDRFSAERPEGSISTLTIQRTEQRDSAMYRCASSFLGVETQYFGPGTRLLVL.

The chain recombines TRBV6-1 with TRBJ2-1; D may correspond to TRBD1 or TRBD2 (5 bases each). This CDR3 is 13 amino acids long. Trimming removed 6 bases at V and 3 bases at J, with 9 bases between. The V gene's germline CDR1 is MNHNS and CDR2 SASEGT. DNA of the CDR3: TGTGCCAGCAGGAGGGACGTCTACAATGAGCAGTTCTTC. Translating gives CASRRDVYNEQFF.

The chain is built from TRBV9 and TRBJ1-2, with a possible D match to TRBD1 (6 bases). Germline lookup yields CDR1 SGDLS and CDR2 YYNGEE. The ends were cut back, 4 bases at V and 5 bases at J, with 15 bases in the middle. This CDR3 has 14 residues. DNA of the CDR3: TGTGCCAGCAGCACACGACAGGTTGCATATGGCTACACCTTC. Translated: CASSTRQVAYGYTF.

The rearrangement joins TRBV4-3 to TRBJ2-1; 8 nucleotides line up with TRBD1. Unmatched junction bases numbered 6, after V lost 4 bases and J lost 1 base. The CDR3 covers 16 residues. The germline gives CDR1 LGHNA, CDR2 YSLEER. The CDR3: CASSPRQGTSYNEQFF. DNA for the CDR3: TGCGCCAGCAGCCCTAGACAGGGGACTTCCTACAATGAGCAGTTCTTC.

The V and J genes are TRBV5-4 and TRBJ1-5; possible D gene TRBD1, 6 bases. The CDR3 runs to 14 residues. V lost 4 bases and J 7 bases, leaving 15 bases between the germline ends. In germline, CDR1 is SGHNT, CDR2 YYREEE (reference sequence). CDR3 protein: CASSRQEGGQPQHF. The CDR3 DNA reads as TGTGCCAGCAGCCGACAGGAAGGGGGACAGCCCCAGCATTTT.